This T cell receptor (beta chain) comes out of a study of metastatic and nonmetastatic thyroid tumors. Whole-study findings and limits: Malignant thyroid tumors reportedly exceeded benign nodules significantly in TCR beta diversity, with the difference appearing in blood and tumor.

Per the study methods: A classifier for distant metastasis in papillary thyroid cancer was constructed using CDR3 differences observed across clinicopathological groups. MiXCR reprocessed the PCR reads for TCRdb. TCRdb's processing, not the authors', yielded these V and J calls. The sample records around 70,000 clones, less than 20% being singletons. This clone came up many times. The antigen is not known. CDR1 is KGHSH and CDR2 is LQKENI in the germline V gene. This CDR3 comprises 15 residues. V gave up 1 base and J gave up 5 bases, with 14 bases separating them. All patients reached thyroid surgery having received no treatment beforehand.

This sequence originates from a female donor with papillary thyroid cancer or a benign thyroid nodule (not recorded which). Some clones in this sample may be carry-over from other donors' samples. The J gene is TRBJ1-2, the V gene TRBV18, with a tentative D call TRBD1 (6 bases). Sequencing used blood. The CDR3 sequence is CASSPRPGDGYGYTF. Written as DNA, the CDR3 is TGTGCCAGCTCACCACGGCCAGGGGATGGGTATGGCTACACCTTC.